Shown below are 4 T cell receptor beta chains from a single sample sequenced in a study of somatic mutations in cytotoxic T cells in rheumatoid arthritis. Data came from immunoSEQ multiplex PCR; TCRdb stores just in-frame clones and leaves some out. The table has roughly 2,400 clones, 77% seen once; the top ten hold approximately 44%. Material for sequencing was CD8+ T cells sorted from blood. These receptors came from a man aged 65 to 85 with rheumatoid arthritis.

The chain has TRBV9 and TRBJ2-7; 8 bases map to TRBD1. V shed 2 bases, J shed 4 bases, and the junction held 5 bases outside the gene matches. The CDR3 runs 14 residues. The germline CDR1 and CDR2 sequences are SGDLS and YYNGEE. Here the CDR3 DNA reads TGTGCCAGCAGCGTGTCAGGGGGCCTATACGAGCAGTACTTC. It is translated as CASSVSGGLYEQYF.

This CDR3 reads CASSPGNQPQHF. For the CDR3, the DNA is TGTGCCAGCAGTCCCGGGAATCAGCCCCAGCATTTT. This chain uses TRBV2 with TRBJ1-5; D gene ambiguous. Per germline, CDR1 SNHLY and CDR2 FYNNEI. This CDR3 has 12 amino acids. V was clipped by 5 bases and J by 4 bases, with 6 bases between them.

This clone is large. The V gene is TRBV18, the J gene TRBJ1-1, with TRBD1 identical over 8 bases. This CDR3 comprises 13 residues. Per germline, CDR1 KGHSH and CDR2 LQKENI. Losses at the gene ends were 3 bases for V and 5 bases for J; bases not matched to a gene: 2. The CDR3, as DNA: TGTGCCAGCTCACCTGACAGGGGTACTGAAGCTTTCTTT. It encodes CASSPDRGTEAFF.

The V and J genes are TRBV10-1 and TRBJ1-1; D gene unclear. CDR1 is WNHNN, CDR2 SYGVQD, per germline (reference sequence). The CDR3 consists of 13 residues. V dropped 3 bases and J dropped 7 bases, with 12 bases sitting between them. The CDR3 DNA sequence: TGCGCCAGCAGTGACTCCTCGCGGCGTGAAGCTTTCTTT. Translated, it gives CASSDSSRREAFF.